What follows are 10 T cell receptor beta chains derived from one specimen sequenced in a study of blood T cell repertoires in COVID-19. Using immunoSEQ multiplex PCR, the repertoire was profiled, and TCRdb retains in-frame clones only, with some absent. Here the sample spans roughly 120,000 clones, around 76% being singletons. Material: peripheral blood. Receptors originate from a man older than 75 with COVID-19, enrolled during active disease.

The J gene is TRBJ2-3, the V gene TRBV24-1, with 9 bases fitting TRBD1. The CDR3 totals 15 residues. V gave up 4 bases and J gave up 3 bases; unmatched junction bases: 4. CDR1 KGHDR and CDR2 SFDVKD come from the germline V gene. This CDR3 is CATSEPGQGTDTQYF. The CDR3, as DNA: TGTGCCACCAGTGAACCTGGACAGGGGACAGATACGCAGTATTTT.

The gene calls are TRBV6-1 and TRBJ2-3; 11 nucleotides align to TRBD2. Unmatched junction bases numbered 10, after V lost 2 bases and J lost 0 bases. The CDR3 consists of 19 residues. Germline CDR1 is MNHNS and CDR2 is SASEGT. CDR3 DNA sequence: TGTGCCAGCAGTGAAATGGGACTAGCGGTACGAGGGAGCACAGATACGCAGTATTTT. This translates into CASSEMGLAVRGSTDTQYF.

V is TRBV24-1 and J is TRBJ2-1; D might be TRBD2 (6 bases). Germline lookup yields CDR1 KGHDR and CDR2 SFDVKD. The germline V and J ends were trimmed by 1 base and 5 bases, with 14 bases remaining between them. This CDR3 spans 16 amino acids. CDR3 loop: CATSDFRLGGNNEQFF. CDR3 DNA sequence: TGTGCCACCAGTGATTTTAGGCTCGGCGGGAACAATGAGCAGTTCTTC.

The chain joins TRBV24-1 to TRBJ1-2; possibly TRBD1 for D (5 bases). Germline V gene data show CDR1 as KGHDR and CDR2 as SFDVKD. The CDR3 is 11 residues long. V was shortened by 7 bases and J by 5 bases, with 7 bases between the two germline ends. The CDR3 nucleotides read TGTGCCACCAGCGGGGGATATGGCTACACCTTC. This encodes CATSGGYGYTF.

This chain connects TRBV6-2 or TRBV6-3 to TRBJ2-3; a possible D gene is TRBD2 (6 bases). Germline-derived CDR1 and CDR2 are MNHEY and SVGEGT. This CDR3 has 13 residues. V gave up 6 bases and J gave up 8 bases, with 15 bases separating them. CDR3 bases: TGTGCCAGCAGCAGAGCGGGCCGGGGTACGCAGTATTTT. Translating it yields CASSRAGRGTQYF.

This clone was recorded a few times. The V call is TRBV29-1, the J call TRBJ2-7; weak D call: TRBD1 (5 bases). V lost 0 bases and J lost 2, with 14 bases in between. The CDR3 runs to 15 residues. Germline CDR1 SQVTM, CDR2 ANQGSEA. The CDR3, as DNA: TGCAGCGTTGAAGAACCAGGGCCCTGGGCCTACGAGCAGTACTTC. Protein: CSVEEPGPWAYEQYF.

The chain carries TRBV18 and TRBJ2-5, with 8 positions matching TRBD1. The CDR3 loop spans 13 amino acids. Per the germline V gene, CDR1 is KGHSH and CDR2 is LQKENI. V lost 5 bases and J lost 4; bases outside the gene matches: 3. CDR3 DNA sequence: TGTGCCAGCTCATCCACAGGGGGAGAGACCCAGTACTTC. It specifies CASSSTGGETQYF.

There are a few counts of this clone. CDR3 nucleotides: TGCGCCAGCAGCCGGGGACAGGGGGCGGAAGAGACCCAGTACTTC. As protein: CASSRGQGAEETQYF. The gene calls are TRBV23-1 and TRBJ2-5, with TRBD1 matching over 12 bases. TRBV23-1 is classed as an ORF, of uncertain function. This CDR3 has 15 residues. V was clipped by 6 bases and J by 3 bases; unmatched bases: 5.

The chain links TRBV27 to TRBJ2-7; 7 bases map to TRBD2. The CDR3 has 15 residues. Germline V gives CDR1 MNHEY, CDR2 SMNVEV (reference sequence). J lost 3 bases, V lost 5 bases, and 10 bases had no gene match. The CDR3 sequence: CASSELWGDYYEQYF. CDR3 nucleotide sequence: TGTGCCAGCAGTGAGTTGTGGGGGGACTACTACGAGCAGTACTTC.

The chain recombines TRBV19 with TRBJ1-1; TRBD1 might be the D (5 bases). Trimming removed 6 bases at V and 1 base at J, with 9 bases between. Per the germline V gene, CDR1 is LNHDA and CDR2 is SQIVND (reference sequence). This CDR3 comprises 13 residues. The CDR3 region is CASSITGNTEAFF. DNA for the CDR3: TGTGCCAGTAGCATAACAGGGAACACTGAAGCTTTCTTT.